This T cell receptor beta chain was sequenced during a study of early T cells in non-severe SARS-CoV-2 infection. Study background: The chains were unpaired, and the sequenced material was bulk RNA from unsorted whole blood. General study points: Matching against VDJdb likely underestimated virus-specific expansions, favoring anti-spike CD8.

The table lists this clonotype with many counts. The antigen is undetermined. Individual cDNA molecules received unique molecular identifiers. Using its own MiXCR run on the 5' RACE reads, TCRdb lists one record per CDR3 protein. The sample has tens of thousands of distinct CDR3 sequences; less than 7.5% are singletons. The CDR3 loop spans 16 amino acids. CDR1 and CDR2 (germline): MNHNS, SASEGT. V was cut by 2 bases and J by 5 bases, with 18 bases left in between. This specimen was whole blood, taken at baseline. The sequence derives from an adult who was a healthcare worker with PCR-confirmed SARS-CoV-2 infection or an uninfected control (not recorded which). The rearrangement joins TRBV6-1 to TRBJ2-5; D is perhaps TRBD1 or TRBD2 (5 bases each). Here the CDR3 DNA reads TGTGCCAGCAGTGAAATTCCAGGTCGGGACGGGGAGACCCAGTACTTC. Its protein is CASSEIPGRDGETQYF.